This T cell receptor beta chain is from a study of blood T cell repertoires in COVID-19. V was pared by 1 base and J by 9 bases, with 5 bases of the junction left unmatched. The CDR3 totals 15 residues. CDR1 and CDR2 (germline): LGHDT, YNNKEL (reference sequence). The repertoire was sequenced with immunoSEQ multiplex PCR; TCRdb's copy has only in-frame clones and lacks some. The table shows some 300,000 clones, with around 91% occurring only once. The TCR was taken from a woman aged 40 to 49 with COVID-19, enrolled during active disease. Sequenced: peripheral blood. This rearrangement joins TRBV3-1 (or the pseudogene TRBV3-2) to TRBJ2-1; 11 nucleotides match TRBD2. The CDR3 reads CASSQVRLAGGEQFF. In DNA, the CDR3 is TGTGCCAGCAGCCAAGTTCGTCTAGCGGGAGGTGAGCAGTTCTTC.